This passage covers 25 T cell receptor beta chains from one sample sequenced in a study of T-cell memory formation after mild COVID-19. TCRdb analysed the 5' RACE reads with MiXCR anew, one entry per CDR3 protein. The table has 300,000 to 350,000 distinct CDR3 sequences, 10% to 15% seen once. The sample taken for sequencing was PBMCs or a T cell subset sorted from them (not recorded which). These receptor sequences come from a man younger than 35 who had mild COVID-19 (a few samples of this study predate the infection). Cell type and time point are not known.

V usage is TRBV4-1 and J usage is TRBJ2-7; D not certain. Germline V gives CDR1 MGHRA, CDR2 YSYEKL. The CDR3 covers 14 residues. The ends were cut back, 0 bases at V and 2 bases at J, with 8 bases in the middle. The CDR3 coding sequence is TGCGCCAGCAGCCAAGAATTAAGGGCCTACGAGCAGTACTTC. This encodes CASSQELRAYEQYF.

This clonotype was counted only a few times. This rearrangement joins TRBV7-2 to TRBJ2-3, with 10 bases matching TRBD1. The V gene's germline CDR1 is SGHTA and CDR2 FQGNSA. With V trimmed by 4 bases and J by 2 bases, 6 bases remained unmatched. The CDR3 consists of 16 residues. The CDR3 loop reads CASSSRDRGTTDTQYF. CDR3 nucleotides: TGTGCCAGCAGCTCCCGGGACAGGGGAACCACAGATACGCAGTATTTT.

In this sample, this clonotype turned up many times. The chain employs TRBV5-1 and TRBJ2-7, with 8 positions matching TRBD1. The V segment lost 4 bases and the J segment 1 base; nucleotides outside the gene matches: 10. The germline V gene has CDR1 SGHRS and CDR2 YFSETQ. The CDR3 spans 16 residues. The CDR3 reads CASSPAGTGISYEQYF. DNA for the CDR3: TGCGCCAGCAGCCCAGCCGGGACAGGTATTTCCTACGAGCAGTACTTC.

The V call is TRBV12-3 or TRBV12-4, the J call TRBJ1-1; D gene uncertain. Trimming pared 6 bases from V and 6 bases from J, leaving 14 bases between. The CDR3 has 13 amino acids. Here the CDR3 DNA reads TGTGCCAGCAGAGGAGGGAATGGGGCTGAAGCTTTCTTT. Residues: CASRGGNGAEAFF.

This chain joins TRBV12-3 or TRBV12-4 and TRBJ2-1, with D perhaps TRBD2 (5 bases). The CDR3 contains 12 residues. Trimming took off 10 bases at V and 7 bases at J, with 14 bases between the two ends. The CDR3: CATGSPGNEQFF. As DNA, the CDR3 is TGTGCCACCGGCTCCCCGGGGAATGAGCAGTTCTTC.

The chain couples TRBV5-1 to TRBJ1-4; TRBD1 matches at 10 bases. The V segment lost 4 bases and the J segment 7 bases; nucleotides outside the gene matches: 7. CDR1 is SGHRS, CDR2 YFSETQ, per germline. The CDR3 runs to 15 residues. The DNA for the CDR3 is TGCGCCAGCAGCCTGGGGACAGGGGCGTTTGAAAAACTGTTTTTT. It translates to CASSLGTGAFEKLFF.

Points on this clonotype: The junction shows a germline mismatch at one end, possibly a read error. The V gene is TRBV2, the J gene TRBJ2-1; D might be TRBD2 (5 bases). The CDR3 is 12 amino acids. Germline CDR1 SNHLY, CDR2 FYNNEI. The CDR3 region has the DNA TGTGCCAGCAGTGGGGCCGGGATGTCACCCAACTTC. Translation gives CASSGAGMSPNF.

This clonotype was seen a few times. V and J are TRBV12-3 or TRBV12-4 and TRBJ1-4; the D gene is possibly TRBD1 (5 bases). The CDR3 spans 15 residues. V lost 1 base to trimming and J lost 7 bases, with 13 bases between them. The CDR3 protein is CASSLVSLGGEKLFF. For the CDR3, the DNA is TGTGCCAGCAGTTTAGTTTCCCTGGGGGGTGAAAAACTGTTTTTT.

There are many counts of this clonotype. The chain combines TRBV7-9 with TRBJ1-1; a possible D gene is TRBD1 (6 bases). CDR1 is SEHNR and CDR2 is FQNEAQ in the germline V gene (reference sequence). This CDR3 is built from 14 residues. Deletions cut 4 bases from V and 5 bases from J, with 14 bases between. This CDR3 reads CASSSGGGGTEAFF. The CDR3 nucleotides read TGTGCCAGCAGCTCTGGCGGGGGCGGGACTGAAGCTTTCTTT.

The chain couples TRBV3-1 to TRBJ1-1; D is perhaps TRBD1 (6 bases). Trimming shortened V by 7 bases and J by 3 bases, and 12 bases separated the two germline ends. Germline V gene sequence: CDR1 LGHDT, CDR2 YNNKEL (reference sequence). The CDR3 is 13 amino acids. The CDR3 here is CASMKQGYTEAFF. CDR3 bases: TGTGCCAGCATGAAACAGGGTTACACTGAAGCTTTCTTT.

This clonotype has a handful of counts. DNA for the CDR3: TGTGCCAGCAGCTTAGATAGGACAGTTCAGTACTTC. Its protein product is CASSLDRTVQYF. V usage is TRBV7-9 and J usage is TRBJ2-4; tentative D call: TRBD1 (6 bases). Germline values: CDR1 SEHNR, CDR2 FQNEAQ (reference sequence). The CDR3 sequence is 12 residues long. V was clipped by 1 base and J by 11 bases, with 9 bases between them.

This clonotype was seen a handful of times. This sequence joins TRBV7-2 and TRBJ2-1; D is possibly TRBD1 or TRBD2 (5 bases each). Germline V gene sequence: CDR1 SGHTA, CDR2 FQGNSA. The V end lost 0 bases, the J end lost 10 bases, and 13 bases lay between the germline ends. The CDR3 contains 14 residues. The CDR3 region has the DNA TGTGCCAGCAGCTTAGCCGGGACGCCCGTGGAGCAGTTCTTC. It codes for CASSLAGTPVEQFF.

V usage is TRBV7-2 and J usage is TRBJ1-5; TRBD1 matches 7 bases. The CDR3 sequence is 14 residues long. CDR1 and CDR2 (germline): SGHTA, FQGNSA. The V segment lost 1 base and the J segment 9 bases; nucleotides outside the gene matches: 6. The CDR3 region has the DNA TGTGCCAGCAGCTTAGGTCGGGACAGTCGGCCCCAGCATTTT. As protein: CASSLGRDSRPQHF.

This clonotype has at least ten counts. The chain carries TRBV20-1 and TRBJ2-5, with TRBD2 identical over 13 bases. Trimming took 0 bases from V and 4 from J; bases not matched to a gene: 5. The CDR3 loop spans 16 amino acids. Germline V gene sequence: CDR1 DFQATT, CDR2 SNEGSKA (reference sequence). Here the CDR3 DNA reads TGCAGTGCTAGAGATTGGACTAGCGGGGGAGGAGAGACCCAGTACTTC. This translates into CSARDWTSGGGETQYF.

V is TRBV12-3 or TRBV12-4 and J is TRBJ1-3, with D unresolved. V dropped 7 bases and J dropped 8 bases, with 18 bases sitting between them. The length of the CDR3 is 14 residues. CDR3 nucleotides: TGTGCCAGCAACGTCAGGAGGGCCTCCTACACCATATATTTT. As protein: CASNVRRASYTIYF.

This chain uses TRBV12-3 or TRBV12-4 with TRBJ2-7; 10 positions agree with TRBD1. The CDR3 covers 14 residues. The V and J ends lost 4 bases and 4 bases, in that order; junction bases with no gene match: 4. The CDR3, as DNA: TGTGCCAGCAGTTCGACAGGGGGCATTTACGAGCAGTACTTC. Amino acid sequence: CASSSTGGIYEQYF.

This clonotype was found many times. The chain employs TRBV19 and TRBJ2-4; tentative D call: TRBD1 (6 bases). CDR3 length: 14 residues. Trimming pared 6 bases from V and 7 bases from J, leaving 16 bases between. The germline CDR1 and CDR2 sequences are LNHDA and SQIVND (reference sequence). The DNA for the CDR3 is TGTGCCAGTAGCACAGGGCAGGGTTTCAACATTCAGTACTTC. Encoded protein: CASSTGQGFNIQYF.

This clonotype was observed many times. This rearrangement joins TRBV7-2 to TRBJ2-3, with TRBD2 identical over 12 bases. V trimming: 1 base; J trimming: 5 bases; junction bases outside the gene matches: 4. Germline CDR1 SGHTA, CDR2 FQGNSA. The CDR3 has 16 residues. CDR3 bases: TGTGCCAGCAGCTTAGGGCTAGCGGGGGGGGTAGATACGCAGTATTTT. Translation gives CASSLGLAGGVDTQYF.

This clonotype was seen a handful of times. V usage is TRBV27 and J usage is TRBJ2-3, with TRBD1 as a possible D gene (6 bases). The CDR3 runs 17 residues. Trimming took off 3 bases at V and 3 bases at J, with 19 bases between the two ends. Germline lookup yields CDR1 MNHEY and CDR2 SMNVEV (reference sequence). CDR3 bases: TGTGCCAGCAGTTTCAACAGGGAGCCCTGGGGTACAGATACGCAGTATTTT. The encoded protein is CASSFNREPWGTDTQYF.

This clonotype was counted a few times. J is TRBJ2-5 and V is TRBV4-2, with 13 bases matching TRBD2. CDR1 and CDR2 from the germline V gene are LGHNA and YNFKEQ. The CDR3 has 16 residues. Trimming at V came to 4 bases and at J to 2 bases, leaving 4 bases not matched to a gene. The CDR3 coding sequence is TGTGCCAGCAGCCCCGGACTAGCGGGGGTTCAAGAGACCCAGTACTTC. This sequence encodes CASSPGLAGVQETQYF.

The chain recombines TRBV12-3 or TRBV12-4 with TRBJ2-3; D might be TRBD1 (5 bases). CDR3 length: 13 residues. Between the trimmed V and J ends, which lost 6 bases and 4 bases, there was a span of 11 bases. CDR3 DNA sequence: TGTGCCAGCAGGACCTCAGGGCCAGATACGCAGTATTTT. As protein: CASRTSGPDTQYF.

The V gene is TRBV11-2, the J gene TRBJ1-2, with D possibly TRBD1 on 5 matching bases. Germline V gene lookup returns CDR1 SGHAT and CDR2 FQNNGV. The CDR3 loop spans 14 amino acids. V shed 5 bases and J shed 4 bases, with 14 bases lying between them. CDR3 nucleotide sequence: TGTGCCAGCAGCCGCGGCGGGGGTGGCTATGGCTACACCTTC. This encodes CASSRGGGGYGYTF.

This clonotype turned up a few times. The chain joins TRBV19 to TRBJ2-7, with a possible D match to TRBD1 (6 bases). This CDR3 has 15 amino acids. The germline CDR1 and CDR2 sequences are LNHDA and SQIVND (reference sequence). Trimming removed 4 bases at V and 2 bases at J, with 15 bases between. CDR3 sequence: CASSTATGHTYEQYF. The DNA for the CDR3 is TGTGCCAGTAGTACGGCCACAGGGCACACCTACGAGCAGTACTTC.

This clonotype was picked up many times. The chain links TRBV12-3 or TRBV12-4 to TRBJ2-5; D may match TRBD1 or TRBD2 (5 bases each). The CDR3 has 14 amino acids. V lost 3 bases, J lost 4 bases, and 12 bases lay in between. CDR3 bases: TGTGCCAGCAGTTTGATGGGACCGCGAGAGACCCAGTACTTC. Amino acids: CASSLMGPRETQYF.

This clonotype was detected a few times. V and J are TRBV12-3 or TRBV12-4 and TRBJ2-1; D uncertain. Trimming took off 3 bases at V and 7 bases at J, with 19 bases between the two ends. This CDR3 is built from 16 residues. CDR3 loop: CASSLDEWVRQNEQFF. CDR3 in DNA: TGTGCCAGCAGTTTGGACGAGTGGGTACGCCAAAATGAGCAGTTCTTC.